This T cell receptor beta chain appears in the sequencing data of a study of cytomegalovirus exposure and HLA in healthy donors. CDR1 and CDR2 from the germline V gene are SEHNR and FQNEAQ (reference sequence). Trimming removed 3 bases from V and 0 bases from J, with 14 bases in between. This CDR3 region has 16 residues. PCR employed 60 Vbeta and 13 Jbeta primers. Sequencing used immunoSEQ multiplex PCR; TCRdb keeps in-frame clones, though not all of them. This repertoire shows around 190,000 clones, more than 75% found once; its top ten account for approximately 14%. The TCR comes from a young woman in good health and CMV-seropositive. J is TRBJ1-2 and V is TRBV7-9; perhaps TRBD1 as D (5 bases). Sequencing was done on a sample of PBMCs. DNA for the CDR3: TGTGCCAGCAGCTTGGGTCCGGGGGAAGCTAACTATGGCTACACCTTC. It codes for CASSLGPGEANYGYTF.